Sequencing of this TCR beta chain was carried out in a study of shared clonotypes between healthy human individuals. Libraries were prepared by immunoSEQ multiplex PCR; TCRdb keeps only in-frame clonotypes and omits some of them. The sample carries 490,000 or so clones, about 80% recorded once. The CDR3 extends over 12 amino acids. V lost 5 bases and J lost 7, with 9 bases in between. Germline CDR1 is SEHNR and CDR2 is FQNEAQ (reference sequence). This TCR came from a woman between 35 and 50 years old in good health. Some clones in this sample may be carry-over from other donors' samples. Sequenced sample: PBMCs. The J gene is TRBJ2-1, the V gene TRBV7-9, with unresolved D. The CDR3 bases are TGTGCCAGCAGCCTTTTTCGGAATGAGCAGTTCTTC. Its translation: CASSLFRNEQFF. Filled out from reference TRBV7-9 and TRBJ2-1, the complete variable domain reads DTGVSQNPRHKITKRGQNVTFRCDPISEHNRLYWYRQTLGQGPEFLTYFQNEAQLEKSRLLSDRFSAERPKGSFSTLEIQRTEQGDSAMYLCASSLFRNEQFFGPGTRLTVL.